Listed here is a single T cell receptor beta chain. The data were taken from a study of shared clonotypes between healthy human individuals. The V gene's germline CDR1 is ENHRY and CDR2 SYGVKD. The V and J ends lost 4 bases and 4 bases, in that order; junction bases with no gene match: 13. The CDR3 has 17 residues. Measured with immunoSEQ multiplex PCR; TCRdb has only the in-frame clones, and not every one. The table has fewer than 3 million clones, 85% to 95% seen once. The rearrangement links TRBV10-3 to TRBJ2-1; 7 positions agree with TRBD2. This clonotype originated in a young man in good health. Some clones in this sample may be carry-over from other donors' samples. Material for sequencing was naive CD4+ T cells from PBMCs. Regarding subset: CD45RA+ positively selected. CDR3 amino acids: CAISVGLGGGPYNEQFF. The CDR3 DNA sequence: TGTGCCATCAGTGTGGGCCTGGGGGGAGGGCCTTACAATGAGCAGTTCTTC.